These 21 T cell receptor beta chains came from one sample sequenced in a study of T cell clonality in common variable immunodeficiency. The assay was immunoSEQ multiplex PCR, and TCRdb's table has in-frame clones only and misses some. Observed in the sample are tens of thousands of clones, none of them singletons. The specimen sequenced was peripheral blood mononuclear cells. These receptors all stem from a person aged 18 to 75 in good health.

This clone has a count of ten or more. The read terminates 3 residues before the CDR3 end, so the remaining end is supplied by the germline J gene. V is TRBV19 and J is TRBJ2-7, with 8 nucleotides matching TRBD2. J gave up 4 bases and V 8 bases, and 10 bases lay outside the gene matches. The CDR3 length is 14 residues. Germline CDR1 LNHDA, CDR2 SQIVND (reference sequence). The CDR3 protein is CASGRAGGLYEQYF. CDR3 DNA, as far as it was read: TGTGCCAGTGGCCGGGCGGGAGGCCTTTACGAG.

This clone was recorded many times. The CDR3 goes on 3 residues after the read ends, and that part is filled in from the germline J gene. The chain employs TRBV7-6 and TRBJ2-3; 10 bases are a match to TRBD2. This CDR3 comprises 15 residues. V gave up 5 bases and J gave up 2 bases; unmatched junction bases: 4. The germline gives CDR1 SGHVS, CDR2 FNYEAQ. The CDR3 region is CASSVGTSVTDTQYF. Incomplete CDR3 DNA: TGTGCCAGCAGCGTCGGGACTAGCGTCACAGATACG.

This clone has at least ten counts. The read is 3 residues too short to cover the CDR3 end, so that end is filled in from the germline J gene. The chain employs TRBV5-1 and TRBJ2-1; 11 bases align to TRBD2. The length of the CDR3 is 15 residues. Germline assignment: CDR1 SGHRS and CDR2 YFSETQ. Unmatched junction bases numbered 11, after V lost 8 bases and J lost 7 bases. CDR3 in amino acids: CASSLAGGPGNEQFF. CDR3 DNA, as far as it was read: TGCGCCAGTTCCTTAGCGGGAGGGCCAGGGAATGAG.

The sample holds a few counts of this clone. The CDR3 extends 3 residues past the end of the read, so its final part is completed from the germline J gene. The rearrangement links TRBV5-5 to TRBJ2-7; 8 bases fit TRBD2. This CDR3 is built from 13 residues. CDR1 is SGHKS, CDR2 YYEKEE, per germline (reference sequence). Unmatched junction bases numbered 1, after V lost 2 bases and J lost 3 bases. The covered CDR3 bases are TGTGCCAGCAGCTTTGGGACTAGCTACGAG. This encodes CASSFGTSYE. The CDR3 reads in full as CASSFGTSYEQYF. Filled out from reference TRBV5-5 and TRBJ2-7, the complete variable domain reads DAGVTQSPTHLIKTRGQQVTLRCSPISGHKSVSWYQQVLGQGPQFIFQYYEKEERGRGNFPDRFSARQFPNYSSELNVNALLLGDSALYLCASSFGTSYEQYFGPGTRLTVT.

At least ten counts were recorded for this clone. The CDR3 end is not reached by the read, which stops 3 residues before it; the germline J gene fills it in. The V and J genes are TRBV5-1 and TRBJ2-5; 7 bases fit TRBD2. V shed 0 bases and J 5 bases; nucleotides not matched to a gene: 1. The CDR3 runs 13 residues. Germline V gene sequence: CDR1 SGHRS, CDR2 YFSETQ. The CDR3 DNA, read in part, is TGCGCCAGCAGCTTGGATAGCGGGGAGACC. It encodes CASSLDSGET. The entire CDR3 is CASSLDSGETQYF.

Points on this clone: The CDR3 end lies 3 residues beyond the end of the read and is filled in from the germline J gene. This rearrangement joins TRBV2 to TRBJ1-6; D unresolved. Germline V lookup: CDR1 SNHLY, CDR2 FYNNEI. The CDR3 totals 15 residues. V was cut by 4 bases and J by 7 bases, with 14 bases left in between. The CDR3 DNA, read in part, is TGTGCCAGCAGTGTAAACAGCCCGGGGAATTCACCC. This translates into CASSVNSPGNSP. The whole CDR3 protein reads CASSVNSPGNSPLHF.

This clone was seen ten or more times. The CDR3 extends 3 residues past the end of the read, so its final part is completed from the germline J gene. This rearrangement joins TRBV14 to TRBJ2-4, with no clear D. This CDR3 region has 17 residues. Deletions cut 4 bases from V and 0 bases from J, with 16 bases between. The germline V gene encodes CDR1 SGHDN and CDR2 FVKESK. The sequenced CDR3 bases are TGTGCCAGCAGCCGATCGGTCAGGTTTTCAGCCAAAAACATT. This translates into CASSRSVRFSAKNI. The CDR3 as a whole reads CASSRSVRFSAKNIQYF.

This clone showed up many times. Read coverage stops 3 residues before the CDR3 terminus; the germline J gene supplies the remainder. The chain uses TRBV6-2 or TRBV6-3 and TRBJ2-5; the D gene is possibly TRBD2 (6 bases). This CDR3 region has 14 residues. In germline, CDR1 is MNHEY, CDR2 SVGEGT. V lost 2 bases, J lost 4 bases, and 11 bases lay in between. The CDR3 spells CASSYVGTRETQYF. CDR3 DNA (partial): TGTGCCAGCAGTTACGTAGGGACTCGAGAGACC.

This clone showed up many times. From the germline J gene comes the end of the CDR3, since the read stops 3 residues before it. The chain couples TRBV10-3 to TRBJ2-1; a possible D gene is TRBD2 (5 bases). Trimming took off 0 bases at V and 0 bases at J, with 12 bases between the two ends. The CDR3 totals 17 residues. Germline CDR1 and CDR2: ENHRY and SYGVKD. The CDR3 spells CAISESSPGSSYNEQFF. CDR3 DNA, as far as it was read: TGTGCCATCAGTGAGTCGAGCCCGGGGAGCTCCTACAATGAG.

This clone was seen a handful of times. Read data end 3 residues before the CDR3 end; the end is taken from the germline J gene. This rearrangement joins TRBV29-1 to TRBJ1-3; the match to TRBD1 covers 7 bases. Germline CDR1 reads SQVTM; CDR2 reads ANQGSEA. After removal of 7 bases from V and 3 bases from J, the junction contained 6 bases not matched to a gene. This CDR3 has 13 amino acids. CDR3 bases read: TGCAGCGGACGCGGGACAGATGGAAACACC. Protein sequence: CSGRGTDGNT. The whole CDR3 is CSGRGTDGNTIYF.

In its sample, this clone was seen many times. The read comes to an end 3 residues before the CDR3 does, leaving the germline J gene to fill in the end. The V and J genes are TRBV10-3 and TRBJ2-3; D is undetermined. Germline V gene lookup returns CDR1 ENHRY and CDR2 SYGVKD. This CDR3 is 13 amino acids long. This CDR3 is CAISPGTEIAQYF. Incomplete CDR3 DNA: TGTGCCATCAGTCCAGGTACCGAGATCGCG.

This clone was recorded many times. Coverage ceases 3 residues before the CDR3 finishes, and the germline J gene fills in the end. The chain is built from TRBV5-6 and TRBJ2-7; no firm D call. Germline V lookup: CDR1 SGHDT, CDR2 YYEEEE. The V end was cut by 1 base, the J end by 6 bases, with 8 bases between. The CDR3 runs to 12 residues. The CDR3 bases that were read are TGTGCCAGCAGCTTGAGGGTTGGCGAG. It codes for CASSLRVGE. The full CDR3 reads CASSLRVGEQYF.

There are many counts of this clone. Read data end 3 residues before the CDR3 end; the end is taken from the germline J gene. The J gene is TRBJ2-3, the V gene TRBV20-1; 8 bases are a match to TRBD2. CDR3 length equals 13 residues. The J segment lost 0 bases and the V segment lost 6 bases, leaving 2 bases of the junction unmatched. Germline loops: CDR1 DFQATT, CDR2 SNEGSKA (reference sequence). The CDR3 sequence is CSAPSGSTDTQYF. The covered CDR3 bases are TGCAGTGCCCCTAGCGGGAGCACAGATACG.

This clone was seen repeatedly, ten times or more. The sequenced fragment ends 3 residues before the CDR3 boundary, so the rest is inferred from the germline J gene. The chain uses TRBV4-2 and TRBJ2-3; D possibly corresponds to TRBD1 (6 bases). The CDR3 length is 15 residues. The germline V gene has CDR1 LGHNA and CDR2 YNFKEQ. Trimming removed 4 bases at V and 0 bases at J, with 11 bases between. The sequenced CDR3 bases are TGTGCCAGCAGCCTCCCTAGGGGGAGCACAGATACG. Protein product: CASSLPRGSTDT. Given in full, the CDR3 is CASSLPRGSTDTQYF.

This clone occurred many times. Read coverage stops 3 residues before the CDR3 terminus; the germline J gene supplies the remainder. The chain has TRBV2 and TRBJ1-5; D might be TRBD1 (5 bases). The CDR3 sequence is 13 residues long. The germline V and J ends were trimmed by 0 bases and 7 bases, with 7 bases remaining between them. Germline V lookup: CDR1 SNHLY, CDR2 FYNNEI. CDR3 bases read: TGTGCCAGCAGTGAAGCGCAGGGACAGCCC. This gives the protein CASSEAQGQP. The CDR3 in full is CASSEAQGQPQHF.

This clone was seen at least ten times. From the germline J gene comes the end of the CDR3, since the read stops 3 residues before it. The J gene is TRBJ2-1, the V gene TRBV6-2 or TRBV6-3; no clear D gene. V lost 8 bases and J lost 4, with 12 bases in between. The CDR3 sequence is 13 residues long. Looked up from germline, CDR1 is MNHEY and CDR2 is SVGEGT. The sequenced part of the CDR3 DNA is TGTGCCAGCGCCTCCGGCGGATACAATGAG. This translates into CASASGGYNE. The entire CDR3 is CASASGGYNEQFF.

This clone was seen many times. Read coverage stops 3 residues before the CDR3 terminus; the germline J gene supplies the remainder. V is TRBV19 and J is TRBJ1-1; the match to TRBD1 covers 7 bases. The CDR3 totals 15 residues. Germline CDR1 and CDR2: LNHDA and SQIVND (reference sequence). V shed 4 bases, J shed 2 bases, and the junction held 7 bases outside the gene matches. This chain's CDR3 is CASSKITGVNTEAFF. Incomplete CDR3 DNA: TGTGCCAGTAGTAAAATCACAGGGGTAAACACTGAA.

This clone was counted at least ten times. The chain's CDR3 is CAWSEAGGLEETQYF. The covered CDR3 bases are TGTGCCTGGAGTGAAGCGGGAGGGTTAGAAGAGACC. This chain links TRBV30 with TRBJ2-5, with TRBD2 identical over 10 bases. Read coverage stops 3 residues before the CDR3 terminus; the germline J gene supplies the remainder. This CDR3 is 15 amino acids long. J lost 3 bases, V lost 1 base, and 5 bases had no gene match. The germline V gene has CDR1 GTSNPN and CDR2 SVGIG (reference sequence).

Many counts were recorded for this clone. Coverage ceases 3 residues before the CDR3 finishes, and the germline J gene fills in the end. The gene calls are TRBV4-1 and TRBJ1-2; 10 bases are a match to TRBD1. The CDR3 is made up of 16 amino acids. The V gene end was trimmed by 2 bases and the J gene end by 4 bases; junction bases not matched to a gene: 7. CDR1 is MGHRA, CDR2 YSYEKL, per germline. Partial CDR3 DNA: TGCGCCAGCAGCCAATCCGAGACAGGGGGCATCTATGGC. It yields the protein CASSQSETGGIYG. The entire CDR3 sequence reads CASSQSETGGIYGYTF.

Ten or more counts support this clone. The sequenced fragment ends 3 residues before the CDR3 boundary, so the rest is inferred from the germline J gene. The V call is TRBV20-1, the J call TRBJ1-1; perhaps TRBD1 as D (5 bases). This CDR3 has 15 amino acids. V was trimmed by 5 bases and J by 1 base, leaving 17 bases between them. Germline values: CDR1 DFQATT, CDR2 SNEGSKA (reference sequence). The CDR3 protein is CSAAGRPYGNTEAFF. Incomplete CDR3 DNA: TGCAGTGCTGCAGGGCGTCCCTATGGGAACACTGAA.

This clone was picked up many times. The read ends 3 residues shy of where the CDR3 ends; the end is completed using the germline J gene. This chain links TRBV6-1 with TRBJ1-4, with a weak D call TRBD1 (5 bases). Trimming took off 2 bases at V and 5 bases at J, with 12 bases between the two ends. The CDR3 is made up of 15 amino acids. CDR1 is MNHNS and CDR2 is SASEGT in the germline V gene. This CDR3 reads CASSERGAGNEKLFF. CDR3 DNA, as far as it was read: TGTGCCAGCAGTGAACGCGGGGCAGGGAATGAAAAA.